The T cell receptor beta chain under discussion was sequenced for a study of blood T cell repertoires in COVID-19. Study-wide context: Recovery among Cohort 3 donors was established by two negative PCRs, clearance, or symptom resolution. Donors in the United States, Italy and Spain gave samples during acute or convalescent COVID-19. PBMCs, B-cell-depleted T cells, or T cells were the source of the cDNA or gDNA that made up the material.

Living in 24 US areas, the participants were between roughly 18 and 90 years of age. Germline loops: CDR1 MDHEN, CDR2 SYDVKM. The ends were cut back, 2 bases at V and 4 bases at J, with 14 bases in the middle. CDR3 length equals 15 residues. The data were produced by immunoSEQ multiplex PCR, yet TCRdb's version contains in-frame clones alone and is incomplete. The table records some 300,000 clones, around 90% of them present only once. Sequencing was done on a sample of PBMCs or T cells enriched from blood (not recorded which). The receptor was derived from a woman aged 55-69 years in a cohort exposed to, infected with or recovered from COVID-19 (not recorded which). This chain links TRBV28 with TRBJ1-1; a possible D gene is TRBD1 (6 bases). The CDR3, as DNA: TGTGCCAGCAGTTTAAGGGGTAGGGGGAGCACTGAAGCTTTCTTT. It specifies CASSLRGRGSTEAFF. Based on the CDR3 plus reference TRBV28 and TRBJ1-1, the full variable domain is DVKVTQSSRYLVKRTGEKVFLECVQDMDHENMFWYRQDPGLGLRLIYFSYDVKMKEKGDIPEGYSVSREKKERFSLILESASTNQTSMYLCASSLRGRGSTEAFFGQGTRLTVV.